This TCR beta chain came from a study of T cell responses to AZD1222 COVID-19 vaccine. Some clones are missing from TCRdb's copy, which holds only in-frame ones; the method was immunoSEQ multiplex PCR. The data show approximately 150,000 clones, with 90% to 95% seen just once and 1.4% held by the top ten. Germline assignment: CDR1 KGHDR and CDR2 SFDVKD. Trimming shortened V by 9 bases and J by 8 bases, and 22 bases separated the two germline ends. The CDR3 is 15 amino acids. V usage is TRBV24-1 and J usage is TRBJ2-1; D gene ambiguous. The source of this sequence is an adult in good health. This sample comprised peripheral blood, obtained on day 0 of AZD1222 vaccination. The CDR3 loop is CATQPRGELVDEQFF. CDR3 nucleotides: TGTGCCACCCAACCAAGAGGTGAGTTGGTCGATGAGCAGTTCTTC.